The entry that follows covers one TCR beta chain sequence. Its specificity is unknown. The data belong to a study of vaccination effects on CD4 cells after COVID-19. Within the ViraFEST assay, antigen-specific CD4+ T cells underwent expansion with viral peptide pools prior to sequencing. Subsequent to 10 days of culture, CD4+ T cells were isolated. Infection dated between March and December 2020, before the Alpha, Beta and Delta variants reached the United States. A half-medium replacement with IL-2 medium was carried out on days 3 and 7. Per the germline V gene, CDR1 is MNHEY and CDR2 is SVGEGT. The CDR3 is made up of 15 amino acids. Trimming removed 0 bases at V and 3 bases at J, with 10 bases between. The table came from immunoSEQ multiplex PCR; TCRdb's copy has only in-frame clones and leaves some out. The data contain 20,000 to 25,000 clones, under 75% of them seen just once; the ten biggest clones take up around 40%.

This receptor was taken from a human donor who had a prior SARS-CoV-2 infection. The V and J genes are TRBV6-2 or TRBV6-3 and TRBJ2-3; D is unclear. This material consisted of CD4+ T cells from PBMCs cultured with a peptide pool, taken before COVID-19 vaccination. The chain's CDR3 is CASSYSSSATDTQYF. The CDR3 nucleotides are TGTGCCAGCAGTTACTCGAGTTCAGCGACAGATACGCAGTATTTT.